A selection of T cell receptor beta chains follows, all from one sample in a study of T cells in Graves' hyperthyroidism and ophthalmopathy. MiXCR, applied by TCRdb to the multiplex PCR reads, yields one record per CDR3 protein. Of roughly 750,000 distinct CDR3 sequences listed, about a sixth are singletons. Specimen: blood. The receptors originated from a man aged 18 to 30 with Graves' hyperthyroidism. Each CDR3 is given with its conserved first and last residue.

J gene: TRBJ1-1
V gene: TRBV12-5
CDR3 protein: CASGPWLIEAFF

J gene: TRBJ2-5
V gene: TRBV12-3/TRBV12-4
CDR3 protein: CASSLTGMETQYF

J gene: TRBJ2-3
V gene: TRBV18
CDR3 protein: CASSPSLAGVTDTQYF

J gene: TRBJ2-1
V gene: TRBV3-1
CDR3 protein: CASSQTSGREHNEQFF

J gene: TRBJ1-5
V gene: TRBV6-1
CDR3 protein: CASKKGGGQPQHF

J gene: TRBJ2-7
V gene: TRBV24-1
CDR3 protein: CATSDTTDWPYEQYF

J gene: TRBJ2-1
V gene: TRBV30
CDR3 protein: CAEGLAGDGGAYNEQFF

J gene: TRBJ2-3
V gene: TRBV7-9
CDR3 protein: CATSGADTQYF

J gene: TRBJ1-3
V gene: TRBV6-1
CDR3 protein: CATLPGRGNTIYF

J gene: TRBJ2-7
V gene: TRBV20-1
CDR3 protein: CSARVRSSGSGAYEQYF

J gene: TRBJ2-1
V gene: TRBV12-3/TRBV12-4
CDR3 protein: CASSSDLARYNEQFF

J gene: TRBJ2-2
V gene: TRBV6-1
CDR3 protein: CASSGSPGATGELFF

J gene: TRBJ1-5
V gene: TRBV4-2
CDR3 protein: CASSQDEEGRSNQPQHF

J gene: TRBJ2-3
V gene: TRBV28
CDR3 protein: CASSPRPGKGGDTQYF

J gene: TRBJ2-5
V gene: TRBV7-9
CDR3 protein: CASSLLGGTGTQYF

J gene: TRBJ2-4
V gene: TRBV25-1
CDR3 protein: CASSTLAEEAKNIQYF

J gene: TRBJ1-1
V gene: TRBV13
CDR3 protein: CASSPDRSVTTEAFF

J gene: TRBJ2-3
V gene: TRBV20-1
CDR3 protein: CSGIAGDSDTQYF

J gene: TRBJ1-5
V gene: TRBV4-3
CDR3 protein: CASSQDEGFIGISPQHF

J gene: TRBJ2-2
V gene: TRBV12-3/TRBV12-4
CDR3 protein: CASSTTSGSPLNTGELFF

J gene: TRBJ2-5
V gene: TRBV12-5
CDR3 protein: CASAPGRETQYF

J gene: TRBJ1-4
V gene: TRBV4-1
CDR3 protein: CASSQDNRVNEKLFF

J gene: TRBJ2-3
V gene: TRBV28
CDR3 protein: CASIGATDTQYF

J gene: TRBJ2-3
V gene: TRBV2
CDR3 protein: CASSEFSTDTQYF

J gene: TRBJ2-1
V gene: TRBV30
CDR3 protein: CAWSVEGGNEQFF

J gene: TRBJ2-2
V gene: TRBV14
CDR3 protein: CASSHSTGELFF

J gene: TRBJ1-3
V gene: TRBV6-9
CDR3 protein: CASSSPGDSGNTIYF